These T cell receptor beta chains were read from a single sample in a study of T cell responses to AZD1222 COVID-19 vaccine. The table came from immunoSEQ multiplex PCR; TCRdb's copy has only in-frame clones and leaves some out. The table records roughly 200,000 clones, around nine tenths of them present only once. The sequenced sample was peripheral blood, obtained on day 0 of AZD1222 vaccination. These receptors were taken from an adult in good health. Each CDR3 is given without its conserved first and last residue. Each record gives: V gene, J gene, CDR3 protein.

v_call: TRBV12-3/TRBV12-4
j_call: TRBJ2-4
cdr3_aa: ASSFGLDIQY

v_call: TRBV6-5
j_call: TRBJ1-6
cdr3_aa: ASSRVSSYNSPLH

v_call: TRBV18
j_call: TRBJ2-3
cdr3_aa: ASSPQTDTQY

v_call: TRBV12-3/TRBV12-4
j_call: TRBJ2-7
cdr3_aa: ASSFRAGYEQY

v_call: TRBV3-1/TRBV3-2
j_call: TRBJ1-1
cdr3_aa: ASSHNRGYTEAF

v_call: TRBV6-5
j_call: TRBJ1-2
cdr3_aa: ASSQSDRGYGYT

v_call: TRBV15
j_call: TRBJ1-1
cdr3_aa: ATSSRAGDEAF

v_call: TRBV9
j_call: TRBJ2-7
cdr3_aa: ASSVTGTGGEQY

v_call: TRBV12-3/TRBV12-4
j_call: TRBJ2-5
cdr3_aa: ASSPSLETQY

v_call: TRBV18
j_call: TRBJ2-7
cdr3_aa: ASSRNTGGSYEQY

v_call: TRBV10-3
j_call: TRBJ2-2
cdr3_aa: AITPGDPGELF

v_call: TRBV21-1
j_call: TRBJ1-5
cdr3_aa: ASSKATGGINQPQH

v_call: TRBV7-3
j_call: TRBJ1-1
cdr3_aa: ASSSPGRVLAF

v_call: TRBV7-9
j_call: TRBJ1-6
cdr3_aa: ASSGQVRQTFHPSPLH

v_call: TRBV10-3
j_call: TRBJ2-2
cdr3_aa: AAGSGELF

v_call: TRBV18
j_call: TRBJ2-1
cdr3_aa: ASSPQSGQGEQF

v_call: TRBV28
j_call: TRBJ1-5
cdr3_aa: ASSLSKNQPQH

v_call: TRBV7-2
j_call: TRBJ2-7
cdr3_aa: ASSLESGTYEQY

v_call: TRBV6-4
j_call: TRBJ2-5
cdr3_aa: AITLAGGPYQETQY

v_call: TRBV6-5
j_call: TRBJ1-6
cdr3_aa: ASMREGTSNSPLH

v_call: TRBV5-1
j_call: TRBJ1-1
cdr3_aa: ASSSRTGGPPGEAF

v_call: TRBV10-3
j_call: TRBJ1-2
cdr3_aa: ATGRGPGGHGYT

v_call: TRBV5-4
j_call: TRBJ1-2
cdr3_aa: ASSSQENYGYT